This TCR beta chain was retrieved from a study of T cells after yellow fever vaccination. Overall study: Fractions low in cell number were prepared with SMART-Seq v4 Ultra Low Input.

The sample holds many counts of this clonotype. Its target is unknown. Per germline, CDR1 MNHNY and CDR2 SVGAGI (reference sequence). The CDR3 is 11 amino acids. The V and J ends lost 8 bases and 4 bases respectively, with 6 bases between them. Points from the study as a whole: Sorted repertoires could include abundant contaminating clonotypes from bulk cells.

UMIs were added to TCR cDNA along with a universal primer site when it was made by 5'RACE template switching. TCRdb re-called the 5' RACE reads through MiXCR, storing one row per CDR3 protein. The table shows approximately 110,000 distinct CDR3 sequences, with roughly 8.4% occurring only once. This TCR was recovered from a man aged 25 to 40 who received the YFV17D yellow fever vaccine. The gene calls are TRBV6-6 and TRBJ2-1; D ambiguous. Sequenced here: CD8+ T cells sorted from PBMCs, sampled 45 days after the yellow fever booster vaccination. The CDR3 sequence is CASWGYNEQFF. The DNA of the CDR3 is TGTGCCAGCTGGGGATACAATGAGCAGTTCTTC.